The 18 T cell receptor beta chains given below trace back to one sample, sequenced in a study of blood T cells in healthy people across ages. Using a J-beta primer mix together with a sample-barcoded 5' primer, a second PCR was run for about 7 to 12 cycles. TCRdb re-derived calls from the 5' RACE reads in MiXCR, one entry per CDR3 protein. The profile shows 1.5 million to 2 million distinct CDR3 sequences, more than 35% of them singletons. Sequencing was performed on blood. These receptors all come from a human donor in good health.

The genes are TRBV20-1 and TRBJ2-5; TRBD2 matches at 7 bases. This CDR3 has 16 amino acids. Germline values: CDR1 DFQATT, CDR2 SNEGSKA (reference sequence). Germline trimming cut 3 bases from V and 1 base from J; bases unmatched to any gene: 11. DNA of the CDR3: TGCAGTGCTAGGGGAAGCGGGGAGCGACTCCAAGAGACCCAGTACTTC. Amino acids: CSARGSGERLQETQYF.

The chain has TRBV14 and TRBJ2-1; D call uncertain. The end of the DNA aligns better with TRBJ2-7, so the J call may be wrong. The CDR3 runs to 17 residues. Germline lookup yields CDR1 SGHDN and CDR2 FVKESK. This chain's CDR3 is CASSPSLLQNSYNEQYF. For the CDR3, the DNA is TGTGCCAGCAGCCCTAGTCTCCTACAAAACTCCTACAATGAGCAGTACTTC.

This chain joins TRBV11-2 and TRBJ2-5; 9 bases are shared with TRBD2. The end of the DNA is better explained by TRBJ2-7, so the J call may be wrong. The CDR3 contains 17 residues. CDR1 and CDR2 (germline): SGHAT, FQNNGV. For the CDR3, the DNA is TGTGCCAGCAGCTTAGGTGGTGGTGCGGGGGGGAGCTACGAGCAGTACTTC. Its protein is CASSLGGGAGGSYEQYF.

There are a few counts of this clonotype. V usage is TRBV29-1 and J usage is TRBJ2-1; TRBD2 matches 11 bases. The germline V gene encodes CDR1 SQVTM and CDR2 ANQGSEA. J was trimmed by 2 bases and V by 8 bases; bases with no gene match: 14. The CDR3 loop spans 17 amino acids. CDR3 DNA sequence: TGCAGCCCCAGGTCAGGCCTAGCGGGGGGCCCCTACAATGAGCAGTTCTTC. Translated: CSPRSGLAGGPYNEQFF.

J is TRBJ2-7 and V is TRBV15; 7 bases are shared with TRBD2. This CDR3 spans 14 amino acids. J gave up 3 bases and V 4 bases, and 6 bases lay outside the gene matches. Germline V gene sequence: CDR1 LNHNV, CDR2 YYDKDF (reference sequence). This chain's CDR3 is CATSKSGTNYEQYF. DNA for the CDR3: TGTGCCACCAGCAAGTCCGGGACTAACTACGAGCAGTACTTC.

The chain recombines TRBV4-2 with TRBJ2-3, with 10 bases identical to TRBD2. This CDR3 is 18 amino acids long. V dropped 0 bases and J dropped 2; count of bases not matched to a gene: 8. Germline CDR1 is LGHNA and CDR2 is YNFKEQ. This chain's CDR3 is CASSQDPASGGLTDTQYF. DNA of the CDR3: TGTGCCAGCAGCCAAGATCCCGCTAGCGGGGGACTCACAGATACGCAGTATTTT.

The sample holds a few counts of this clonotype. J is TRBJ2-1 and V is TRBV11-2, with a possible D match to TRBD2 (6 bases). CDR1 is SGHAT and CDR2 is FQNNGV in the germline V gene. Trimming took off 6 bases at V and 0 bases at J, with 12 bases between the two ends. CDR3 length: 15 residues. This chain's CDR3 is CASSGEESSYNEQFF. CDR3 bases: TGTGCCAGCAGTGGGGAGGAAAGCTCCTACAATGAGCAGTTCTTC.

The chain combines TRBV20-1 with TRBJ1-6, with 8 bases aligning to TRBD1. The CDR3 runs to 15 residues. J gave up 9 bases and V 7 bases, and 14 bases lay outside the gene matches. Germline-derived CDR1 and CDR2 are DFQATT and SNEGSKA (reference sequence). The chain's CDR3 is CSVKASQGDPSPLHF. The CDR3 DNA follows: TGCAGTGTTAAGGCGTCACAGGGGGACCCTTCACCCCTCCACTTT.

This clonotype showed up just a few times. V usage is TRBV7-2 and J usage is TRBJ1-2; TRBD1 aligns across 11 bases. Trimming cost V 2 bases and J 3 bases; bases outside gene matches: 11. Germline V gene sequence: CDR1 SGHTA, CDR2 FQGNSA. This CDR3 spans 18 amino acids. In DNA, the CDR3 is TGTGCCAGCAGCTTACGGGTTCGGGGACAGGGGGTGGACTATGGCTACACCTTC. Residues: CASSLRVRGQGVDYGYTF.

The CDR3 sequence: CASSVQGSYNSPLHF. The CDR3 DNA reads as TGTGCCAGCAGCGTCCAGGGCTCCTATAATTCACCCCTCCACTTT. The chain has TRBV9 and TRBJ1-6, with a tentative D call TRBD1 (5 bases). The V gene's germline CDR1 is SGDLS and CDR2 YYNGEE. The CDR3 has 15 amino acids. V lost 2 bases and J lost 0, with 6 bases in between.

The gene calls are TRBV5-4 and TRBJ2-4; the D gene is possibly TRBD2 (5 bases). The end of the DNA aligns better with TRBJ2-7, so the J call may be wrong. Germline CDR1 is SGHNT and CDR2 is YYREEE (reference sequence). This CDR3 is 16 amino acids long. This chain's CDR3 is CASSFAGVPSEYEQYF. The CDR3 DNA sequence: TGTGCCAGCAGCTTCGCCGGGGTCCCCTCAGAATACGAGCAGTACTTC.

V and J are TRBV28 and TRBJ1-2; D might be TRBD1 (5 bases). The CDR3 runs 13 residues. The V and J ends lost 6 bases and 1 base respectively, with 9 bases between them. Germline V CDR1 and CDR2: MDHEN, SYDVKM. For the CDR3, the DNA is TGTGCCAGCAGGGGCGGGGGTAACTATGGCTACACCTTC. Residues: CASRGGGNYGYTF.

This clonotype showed up many times. The chain recombines TRBV29-1 with TRBJ2-6; D gene ambiguous. The V and J ends lost 6 bases and 0 bases respectively, with 9 bases between them. The CDR3 consists of 14 residues. CDR1 SQVTM and CDR2 ANQGSEA come from the germline V gene. Here the CDR3 reads CSVPDGSGANVLTF. The CDR3 region has the DNA TGCAGCGTCCCGGACGGCTCTGGGGCCAACGTCCTGACTTTC.

The V call is TRBV18, the J call TRBJ2-7, with D perhaps TRBD1 or TRBD2 (5 bases each). The end of the DNA aligns better with TRBJ2-5, so the J call may be wrong. Germline V gives CDR1 KGHSH, CDR2 LQKENI. The CDR3 totals 16 residues. CDR3 sequence (DNA): TGTGCCAGCTCCCCTAGTGGGGGACGCCTGTCGAGGACCCAGTACTTC. Translating it yields CASSPSGGRLSRTQYF.

V is TRBV7-8 and J is TRBJ2-1; the D gene is possibly TRBD2 (5 bases). CDR3 size: 12 residues. Germline CDR1 reads SGHVS; CDR2 reads FQNEAQ. V was trimmed by 2 bases and J by 11 bases, leaving 10 bases between them. Here the CDR3 DNA reads TGTGCCAGCAGCTTATCCACTAGACAGCAGTTCTTC. It encodes CASSLSTRQQFF. Full variable domain (outside the CDR3, taken from reference TRBV7-8 and TRBJ2-1): GAGVSQSPRYKVAKRGQDVALRCDPISGHVSLFWYQQALGQGPEFLTYFQNEAQLDKSGLPSDRFFAERPEGSVSTLKIQRTQQEDSAVYLCASSLSTRQQFFGPGTRLTVL.

The chain links TRBV28 to TRBJ2-5, with D unresolved. The tail of the sequence fits TRBJ2-7 better, so the J call may be wrong. The CDR3 totals 13 residues. Germline assignment: CDR1 MDHEN and CDR2 SYDVKM. CDR3 sequence reads: CASSPSSVDEQYF. Here the CDR3 DNA reads TGTGCCAGCAGTCCCTCCTCTGTGGACGAGCAGTACTTC.

This chain connects TRBV6-1 to TRBJ2-2, with unresolved D. Germline V gene data show CDR1 as MNHNS and CDR2 as SASEGT. CDR3 length: 8 amino acids. The germline V and J ends were trimmed by 8 bases and 8 bases, with 0 bases remaining between them. The CDR3 coding sequence is TGTGCCAGCGGGGAGCTGTTTTTT. Protein sequence: CASGELFF.

This clonotype was detected only a few times. The chain is built from TRBV9 and TRBJ2-2; 7 nucleotides agree with TRBD1. The CDR3 loop spans 16 amino acids. CDR1 and CDR2 from the germline V gene are SGDLS and YYNGEE. J was trimmed by 5 bases and V by 2 bases; bases with no gene match: 9. The CDR3 DNA sequence: TGTGCCAGCAGCGTCAACCGGGACAGTGGGACCGGGGAGCTGTTTTTT. Its translation is CASSVNRDSGTGELFF.